These T cell receptor beta chains were read from a single sample in a study of blood T cell repertoires in COVID-19. Profiled with immunoSEQ multiplex PCR; TCRdb holds only in-frame clones, not every one. The sample records 400,000 to 450,000 clones, 88% being singletons. Sequenced material: peripheral blood. Receptors originate from a woman aged 45-59 years with COVID-19, enrolled during active disease. Each CDR3 is given with its conserved first and last residue. D genes are given only for firm matches. Clone size, where shown, is once, few, many, or a class for clones that have expanded.

CDR3 protein,CDR3 DNA,J gene,D gene,V gene,clone size
CASSGGDRAYNEQFF,TGTGCCAGCAGTGGAGGGGACAGAGCCTACAATGAGCAGTTCTTC,TRBJ2-1,.,TRBV28,.
CASVSGGSPNTEAFF,TGTGCCAGCGTCTCTGGCGGGTCCCCGAACACTGAAGCTTTCTTT,TRBJ1-1,.,TRBV6-6,.
CASSQVGERGIYNEQFF,TGTGCCAGCAGCCAAGTTGGAGAGCGGGGGATTTACAATGAGCAGTTCTTC,TRBJ2-1,TRBD2,TRBV4-2,.
CASSLRVPGGYEKLFF,TGTGCCAGCAGCCTCCGGGTCCCCGGTGGGTATGAAAAACTGTTTTTT,TRBJ1-4,.,TRBV9,.
CASSLVGTGGMRKLFF,TGTGCCAGCAGCTTAGTTGGGACAGGGGGAATGAGGAAACTGTTTTTT,TRBJ1-4,TRBD1,TRBV11-2,.
CAWSTGTRGEKLFF,TGTGCCTGGAGTACTGGGACACGGGGTGAAAAACTGTTTTTT,TRBJ1-4,.,TRBV30,.
CSAERETEAFF,TGCAGTGCTGAGCGCGAGACTGAAGCTTTCTTT,TRBJ1-1,.,TRBV20-1,.
CASSQPSTGSYEQYF,TGTGCCAGCAGCCAACCGTCGACTGGATCCTACGAGCAGTACTTC,TRBJ2-7,.,TRBV6-5,.
CASSLEGRAYSGNTIYF,TGCGCCAGCAGCTTGGAGGGGAGGGCCTACTCTGGAAACACCATATATTTT,TRBJ1-3,.,TRBV5-1,.
CASSLEGLAGSEQYF,TGTGCCAGCAGCTTAGAGGGACTAGCGGGGAGCGAGCAGTACTTC,TRBJ2-7,TRBD2,TRBV11-2,.
CASSTRWGTNEQFF,TGTGCCAGTAGCACCCGATGGGGGACTAATGAGCAGTTCTTC,TRBJ2-1,.,TRBV19,.
CASSLAGSYEQYF,TGTGCCAGCAGCCTGGCGGGCTCCTACGAGCAGTACTTC,TRBJ2-7,.,TRBV6-5,.
CASSLARRQGGYTF,TGTGCCAGCAGCTTAGCCCGGCGACAGGGCGGCTACACCTTC,TRBJ1-2,TRBD1,TRBV7-2,.
CASSLTSVNEQFF,TGTGCCAGCAGCTTAACTAGCGTCAATGAGCAGTTCTTC,TRBJ2-1,TRBD2,TRBV11-3,.
CASSQAGTGAHYGYTF,TGCGCCAGCAGCCAGGCCGGGACAGGCGCCCACTATGGCTACACCTTC,TRBJ1-2,TRBD1,TRBV4-1,.
CASSYLSYNEQFF,TGTGCCAGCAGTTATCTCTCCTACAATGAGCAGTTCTTC,TRBJ2-1,.,TRBV6-6,.
CASSSLRGKGKYEQYF,TGTGCCAGCAGTTCTCTACGGGGAAAAGGTAAGTACGAGCAGTACTTC,TRBJ2-7,.,TRBV6-5,.
CAGGTVPRFTEAFF,TGTGCCGGGGGGACAGTACCTAGATTCACTGAAGCTTTCTTT,TRBJ1-1,TRBD1,TRBV6-5,.
CASSTPGVFWGYTF,TGTGCCAGCAGCACGCCGGGGGTGTTTTGGGGCTACACCTTC,TRBJ1-2,.,TRBV6-5,.
CAWSRGGALMNTEAFF,TGTGCCTGGAGTAGGGGGGGCGCGTTAATGAACACTGAAGCTTTCTTT,TRBJ1-1,.,TRBV30,once
CAWSNPGVGSNYGYTF,TGTGCCTGGAGTAACCCCGGGGTAGGCTCGAACTATGGCTACACCTTC,TRBJ1-2,.,TRBV30,.
CATGRGEYEQYF,TGTGCTACGGGGAGGGGAGAATACGAGCAGTACTTC,TRBJ2-7,TRBD2,TRBV30,.
CSVHPQDGESYNEQFF,TGCAGCGTCCATCCGCAAGACGGGGAGTCCTACAATGAGCAGTTCTTC,TRBJ2-1,.,TRBV29-1,.
CASSLSMSGTGAGYTF,TGTGCCAGCAGTCTATCCATGTCCGGGACAGGGGCTGGCTACACCTTC,TRBJ1-2,TRBD1,TRBV2,.
CASSQGQGGDIQYF,TGTGCCAGCAGCCAAGGACAGGGTGGGGACATTCAGTACTTC,TRBJ2-4,TRBD1,TRBV3-1/TRBV3-2,.
CASSLTSGGPSRNEQFF,TGTGCCAGCAGCTTGACTAGCGGGGGTCCCTCAAGGAATGAGCAGTTCTTC,TRBJ2-1,TRBD2,TRBV5-5,.
CASTLGNTIYF,TGTGCCAGCACTCTGGGAAACACCATATATTTT,TRBJ1-3,.,TRBV2,once
CSVEWGQTGGYTF,TGCAGCGTTGAGTGGGGGCAAACCGGTGGCTACACCTTC,TRBJ1-2,.,TRBV29-1,.
CASRSYRRDTEAFF,TGTGCCAGCAGAAGTTACAGGAGGGACACTGAAGCTTTCTTT,TRBJ1-1,.,TRBV2,.
CASSLEEDDTDTQYF,TGTGCCAGCAGCTTGGAGGAGGACGACACAGATACGCAGTATTTT,TRBJ2-3,.,TRBV5-4,few
CASSIGQVINTGELFF,TGTGCCAGTAGTATAGGACAGGTGATTAACACCGGGGAGCTGTTTTTT,TRBJ2-2,.,TRBV19,.
CASSLLGEDTEAFF,TGTGCCAGCAGCTTGCTGGGGGAGGACACTGAAGCTTTCTTT,TRBJ1-1,.,TRBV5-4,.
CAAPGDLNEKLFF,TGTGCAGCCCCGGGGGACCTTAATGAAAAACTGTTTTTT,TRBJ1-4,.,TRBV6-5,.
CAIFDSLSGNTIYF,TGTGCCATCTTTGACAGTCTCTCCGGAAACACCATATATTTT,TRBJ1-3,.,TRBV10-3,.
CASSQVIIRSSYNSPLHF,TGCGCCAGCAGTCAAGTTATTATCCGGAGCTCCTATAATTCACCCCTCCACTTT,TRBJ1-6,.,TRBV23-1,.
CATSDSNRVRSYNSPLHF,TGTGCCACCAGTGATTCAAACAGGGTTAGGTCCTATAATTCACCCCTCCACTTT,TRBJ1-6,.,TRBV24-1,once
CASSLRTAGYTF,TGTGCCAGCAGTCTCCGGACAGCCGGCTACACCTTC,TRBJ1-2,.,TRBV12-3/TRBV12-4,.
CASSHAGGDTQYF,TGTGCCAGCAGCCACGCAGGGGGTGATACGCAGTATTTT,TRBJ2-3,TRBD1,TRBV3-1/TRBV3-2,.
CASSRDSSSGANVLTF,TGTGCCAGTAGTAGAGACTCTAGCTCTGGGGCCAACGTCCTGACTTTC,TRBJ2-6,.,TRBV19,.
CASSFTVGTGKTEAFF,TGTGCCAGCAGCTTCACAGTCGGGACAGGGAAGACTGAAGCTTTCTTT,TRBJ1-1,TRBD1,TRBV11-2,once
CASSYSAGNTEAFF,TGTGCCAGCAGTTATTCGGCAGGGAACACTGAAGCTTTCTTT,TRBJ1-1,.,TRBV6-5,.
CASSLEGSERFSGNTIYF,TGTGCCAGCAGTTTGGAGGGGTCGGAAAGATTCTCTGGAAACACCATATATTTT,TRBJ1-3,.,TRBV28,.
CASSISPGGPYNEQFF,TGTGCCAGTAGTATTAGCCCGGGGGGCCCGTACAATGAGCAGTTCTTC,TRBJ2-1,.,TRBV19,.
CASSYASGGHTDTQYF,TGTGCCAGCAGTTATGCTAGCGGGGGCCACACAGATACGCAGTATTTT,TRBJ2-3,TRBD2,TRBV6-2/TRBV6-3,.
CASSRADGNNSPLHF,TGTGCCAGCTCACGGGCGGACGGGAATAATTCACCCCTCCACTTT,TRBJ1-6,.,TRBV18,.
CAWSRGSLEAFF,TGTGCCTGGAGTAGGGGCAGCCTTGAAGCTTTCTTT,TRBJ1-1,.,TRBV30,.
CASSEGKDGYTF,TGTGCCAGCAGCGAGGGAAAGGATGGCTACACCTTC,TRBJ1-2,.,TRBV28,.
CASTHRGSGTEAFF,TGTGCCAGCACCCACCGGGGGTCGGGCACTGAAGCTTTCTTT,TRBJ1-1,.,TRBV6-6,.
CASAPRQGARTEAFF,TGTGCCAGCGCGCCGCGACAGGGGGCGAGGACTGAAGCTTTCTTT,TRBJ1-1,TRBD1,TRBV6-4,.
CASSYSSGFGYEQYF,TGTGCCAGCAGTTACTCGTCCGGGTTCGGCTACGAGCAGTACTTC,TRBJ2-7,.,TRBV6-5,once
CASSLDRTNTEAFF,TGCGCCAGCAGCCTAGACCGCACGAACACTGAAGCTTTCTTT,TRBJ1-1,.,TRBV5-1,.
CASSWGQGAEYSPLHF,TGTGCCAGCAGCTGGGGACAGGGGGCTGAGTATTCACCCCTCCACTTT,TRBJ1-6,TRBD1,TRBV5-5,.
CASSDSLRGTLGDEQFF,TGTGCCAGCAGCGACTCGTTACGGGGGACCCTCGGGGATGAGCAGTTCTTC,TRBJ2-1,.,TRBV3-1/TRBV3-2,.